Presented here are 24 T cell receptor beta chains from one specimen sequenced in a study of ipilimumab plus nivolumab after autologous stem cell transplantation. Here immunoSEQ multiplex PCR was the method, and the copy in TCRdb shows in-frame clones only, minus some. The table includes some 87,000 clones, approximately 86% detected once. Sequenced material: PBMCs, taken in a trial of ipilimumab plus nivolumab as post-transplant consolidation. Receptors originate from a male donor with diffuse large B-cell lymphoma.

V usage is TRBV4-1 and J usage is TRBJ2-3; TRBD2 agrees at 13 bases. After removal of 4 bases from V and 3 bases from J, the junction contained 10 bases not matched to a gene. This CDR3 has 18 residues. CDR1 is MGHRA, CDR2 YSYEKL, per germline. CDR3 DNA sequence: TGCGCCAGCAGCCCTCGAACGGGGACTAGCGGGGCGACAGATACGCAGTATTTT. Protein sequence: CASSPRTGTSGATDTQYF.

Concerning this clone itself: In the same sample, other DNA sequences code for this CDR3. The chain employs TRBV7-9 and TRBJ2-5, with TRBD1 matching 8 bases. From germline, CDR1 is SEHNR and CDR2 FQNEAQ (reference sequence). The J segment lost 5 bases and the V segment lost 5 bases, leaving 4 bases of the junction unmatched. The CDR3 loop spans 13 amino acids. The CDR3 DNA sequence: TGTGCCAGCAGCCCCAGGGGGCCGGAGACCCAGTACTTC. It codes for CASSPRGPETQYF.

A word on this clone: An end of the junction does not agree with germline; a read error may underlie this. The chain's CDR3 is CASSLAGDTGELFF. CDR3 DNA sequence: TGTGCTAGCAGCTTAGCGGGGGACACCGGGGAGCTGTTTTTT. The chain employs TRBV7-7 and TRBJ2-2; 9 positions agree with TRBD2. The CDR3 is 14 residues long. Germline V CDR1 and CDR2: SSHAT, FNYEAQ (reference sequence).

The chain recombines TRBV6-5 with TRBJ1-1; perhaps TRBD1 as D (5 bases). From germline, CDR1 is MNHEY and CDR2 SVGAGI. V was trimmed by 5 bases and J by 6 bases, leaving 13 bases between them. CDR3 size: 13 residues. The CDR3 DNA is TGTGCCAGCAGTGGACCGGGGGTATCTGAAGCTTTCTTT. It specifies CASSGPGVSEAFF.

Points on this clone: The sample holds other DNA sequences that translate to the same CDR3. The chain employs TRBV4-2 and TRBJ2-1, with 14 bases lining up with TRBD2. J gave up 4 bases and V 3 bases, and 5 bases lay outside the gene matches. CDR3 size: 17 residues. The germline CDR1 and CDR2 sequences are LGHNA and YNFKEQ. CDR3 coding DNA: TGTGCCAGCAGCCAGTCGACTAGCGGGGGGGTTTACAATGAGCAGTTCTTC. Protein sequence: CASSQSTSGGVYNEQFF.

The CDR3 here is CASGRGGRTDTQYF. CDR3 bases: TGTGCCAGCGGGCGGGGGGGCCGCACAGATACGCAGTATTTT. The chain has TRBV7-9 and TRBJ2-3; TRBD2 matches 9 bases. The CDR3 extends over 14 amino acids. In germline, CDR1 is SEHNR, CDR2 FQNEAQ (reference sequence). Germline trimming cut 8 bases from V and 1 base from J; bases unmatched to any gene: 4.

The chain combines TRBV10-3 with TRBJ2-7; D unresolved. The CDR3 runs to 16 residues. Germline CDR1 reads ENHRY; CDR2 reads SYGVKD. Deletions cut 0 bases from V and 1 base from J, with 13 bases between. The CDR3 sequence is CAISESLPPLSYEQYF. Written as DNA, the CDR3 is TGTGCCATCAGTGAGTCGCTCCCACCTCTATCCTACGAGCAGTACTTC.

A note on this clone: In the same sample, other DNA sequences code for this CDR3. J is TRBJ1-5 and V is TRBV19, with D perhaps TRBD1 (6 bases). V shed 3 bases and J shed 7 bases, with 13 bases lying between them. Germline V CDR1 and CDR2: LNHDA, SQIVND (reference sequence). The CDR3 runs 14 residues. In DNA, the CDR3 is TGTGCCAGTAGTATCCGGGACACGGGGCAGCCCCAGCATTTT. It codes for CASSIRDTGQPQHF.

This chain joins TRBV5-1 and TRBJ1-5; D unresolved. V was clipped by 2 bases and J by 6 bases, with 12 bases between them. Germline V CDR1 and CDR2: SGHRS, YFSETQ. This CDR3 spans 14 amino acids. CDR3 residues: CASSLTDPSQPQHF. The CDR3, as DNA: TGCGCCAGCAGCTTAACAGACCCATCTCAGCCCCAGCATTTT.

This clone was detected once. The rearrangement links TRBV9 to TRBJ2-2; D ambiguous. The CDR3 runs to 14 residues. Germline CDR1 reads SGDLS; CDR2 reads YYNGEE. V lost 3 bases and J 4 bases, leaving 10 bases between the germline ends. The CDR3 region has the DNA TGTGCCAGCAGCGCGACCTTTGGCACCGGGGAGCTGTTTTTT. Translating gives CASSATFGTGELFF.

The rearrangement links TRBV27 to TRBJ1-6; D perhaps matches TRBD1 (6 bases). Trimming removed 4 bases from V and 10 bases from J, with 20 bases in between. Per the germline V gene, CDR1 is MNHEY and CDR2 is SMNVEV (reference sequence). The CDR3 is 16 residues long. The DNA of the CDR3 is TGTGCCAGCAGTTCCCCGGGGCCGGGCGACAGGTCACCCCTCCACTTT. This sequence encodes CASSSPGPGDRSPLHF.

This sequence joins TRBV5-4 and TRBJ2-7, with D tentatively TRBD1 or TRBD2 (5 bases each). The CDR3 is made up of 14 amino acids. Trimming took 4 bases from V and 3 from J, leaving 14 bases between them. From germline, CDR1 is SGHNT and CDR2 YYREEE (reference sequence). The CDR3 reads CASSPGTLSYEQYF. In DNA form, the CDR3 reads TGTGCCAGCAGCCCCGGGACCCTTAGCTACGAGCAGTACTTC.

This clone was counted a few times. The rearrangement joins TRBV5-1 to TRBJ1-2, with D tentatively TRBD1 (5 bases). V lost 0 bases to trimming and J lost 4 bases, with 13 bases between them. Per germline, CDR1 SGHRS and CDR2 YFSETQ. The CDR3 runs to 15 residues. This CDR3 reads CASSLALGQTYGYTF. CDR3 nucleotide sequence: TGCGCCAGCAGCTTGGCGCTGGGGCAAACCTATGGCTACACCTTC.

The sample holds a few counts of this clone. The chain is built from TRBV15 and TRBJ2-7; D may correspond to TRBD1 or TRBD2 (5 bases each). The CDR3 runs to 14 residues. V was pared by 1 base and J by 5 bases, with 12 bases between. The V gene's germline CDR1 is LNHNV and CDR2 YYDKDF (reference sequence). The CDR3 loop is CATSRGGTFDEQYF. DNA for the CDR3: TGTGCCACCAGCAGAGGTGGGACGTTTGACGAGCAGTACTTC.

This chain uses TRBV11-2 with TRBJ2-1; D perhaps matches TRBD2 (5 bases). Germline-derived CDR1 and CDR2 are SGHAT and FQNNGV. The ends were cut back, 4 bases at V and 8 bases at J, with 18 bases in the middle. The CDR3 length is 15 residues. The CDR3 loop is CASSSGVQPAYEQFF. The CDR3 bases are TGTGCCAGCAGCTCCGGGGTACAGCCGGCGTATGAGCAGTTCTTC.

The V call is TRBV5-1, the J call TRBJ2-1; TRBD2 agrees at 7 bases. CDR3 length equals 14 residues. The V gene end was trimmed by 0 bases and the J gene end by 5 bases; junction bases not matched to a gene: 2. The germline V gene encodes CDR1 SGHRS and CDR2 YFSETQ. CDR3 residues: CASSLAGGNNEQFF. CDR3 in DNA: TGCGCCAGCAGCTTGGCCGGGGGGAACAATGAGCAGTTCTTC.

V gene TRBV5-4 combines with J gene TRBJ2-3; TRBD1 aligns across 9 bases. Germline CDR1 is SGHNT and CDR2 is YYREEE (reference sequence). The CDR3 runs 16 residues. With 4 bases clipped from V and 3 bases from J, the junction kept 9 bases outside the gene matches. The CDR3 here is CASSPAGDRVTDTQYF. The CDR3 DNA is TGTGCCAGCAGCCCGGCGGGGGACAGGGTTACAGATACGCAGTATTTT. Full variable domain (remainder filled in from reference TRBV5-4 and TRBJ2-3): ETGVTQSPTHLIKTRGQQVTLRCSSQSGHNTVSWYQQALGQGPQFIFQYYREEENGRGNFPPRFSGLQFPNYSSELNVNALELDDSALYLCASSPAGDRVTDTQYFGPGTRLTVL.

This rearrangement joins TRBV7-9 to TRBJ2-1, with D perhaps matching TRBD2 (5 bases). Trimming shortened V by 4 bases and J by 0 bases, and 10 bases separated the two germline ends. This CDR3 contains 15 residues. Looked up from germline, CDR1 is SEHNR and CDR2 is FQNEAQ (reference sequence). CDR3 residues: CASSWNRGSYNEQFF. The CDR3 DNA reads TGTGCCAGCAGCTGGAACCGGGGCTCCTACAATGAGCAGTTCTTC.

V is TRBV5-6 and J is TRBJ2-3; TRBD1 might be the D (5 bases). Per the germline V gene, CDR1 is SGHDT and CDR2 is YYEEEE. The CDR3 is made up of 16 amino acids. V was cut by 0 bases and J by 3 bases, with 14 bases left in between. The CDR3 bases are TGTGCCAGCAGCTTGGCTGGCAGGGTAGTTACAGATACGCAGTATTTT. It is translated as CASSLAGRVVTDTQYF.

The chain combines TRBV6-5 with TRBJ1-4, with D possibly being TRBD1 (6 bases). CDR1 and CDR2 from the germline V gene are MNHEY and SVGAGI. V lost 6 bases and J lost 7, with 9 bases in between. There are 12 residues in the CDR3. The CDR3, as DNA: TGTGCCAGCAGGGACAGTATTGAAAAACTGTTTTTT. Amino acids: CASRDSIEKLFF.

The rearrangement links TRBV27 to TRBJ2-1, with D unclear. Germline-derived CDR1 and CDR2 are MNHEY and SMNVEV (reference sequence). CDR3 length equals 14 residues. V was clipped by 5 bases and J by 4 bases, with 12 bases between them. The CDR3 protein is CASSPEPPYNEQFF. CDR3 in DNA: TGTGCCAGCAGTCCAGAACCCCCTTACAATGAGCAGTTCTTC.

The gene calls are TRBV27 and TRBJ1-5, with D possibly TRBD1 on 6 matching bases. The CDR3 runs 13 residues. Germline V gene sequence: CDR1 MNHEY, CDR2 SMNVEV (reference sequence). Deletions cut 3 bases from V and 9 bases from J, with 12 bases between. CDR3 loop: CASSFRRGGPQHF. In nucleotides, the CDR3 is TGTGCCAGCAGTTTTAGGAGGGGGGGGCCCCAGCATTTT.

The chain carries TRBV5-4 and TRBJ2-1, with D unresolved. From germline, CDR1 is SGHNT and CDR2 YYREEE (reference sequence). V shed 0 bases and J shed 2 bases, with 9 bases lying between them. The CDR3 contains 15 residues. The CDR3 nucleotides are TGTGCCAGCAGCTTGGAGACTCGGGCCTACAATGAGCAGTTCTTC. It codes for CASSLETRAYNEQFF.

CDR3 amino acids: CASGFSTDTQYF. The CDR3 DNA reads as TGTGCTAGTGGTTTTAGCACAGATACGCAGTATTTT. The chain carries TRBV12-5 and TRBJ2-3; no reliable D call. The ends were cut back, 3 bases at V and 0 bases at J, with 1 base in the middle. CDR3 length equals 12 residues. CDR1 LGHNT and CDR2 FRNRAP come from the germline V gene.